This is a list of T cell receptor beta chains from one sample in a study of radiation and T cells in renal cell carcinoma. Assay: immunoSEQ multiplex PCR; the TCRdb copy retains only in-frame clones and omits some. The sample lists fewer than 150,000 clones; about 88% were seen once. Sequencing used blood, obtained from a patient whose treatment included radiotherapy and nephrectomy. These receptors originate from a woman in her seventies with renal cell carcinoma. Both conserved end residues are part of each CDR3. A D gene is named only where the DNA matches it firmly.

d_call v_call cdr3_aa
. TRBV9 CASSGGGVAAYEQYF
TRBD2 TRBV5-1 CASSTSGGVSRELFF
TRBD1 TRBV5-4 CASSRQQGAGAEAFF
TRBD1 TRBV6-5 CASSKRQGSTDTQYF
. TRBV5-1 CASSWGPPTDTQYF
TRBD2 TRBV4-1 CASSQGTSGGYEQYF
. TRBV6-5 CASSYGRNGNQPQHF
. TRBV20-1 CSARGTDEAFF
. TRBV4-1 CASSQGRTEAFF
TRBD2 TRBV15 CATSSPVGLAGQETQYF
TRBD1 TRBV5-6 CASSYRTGGTDTQYF
. TRBV30 CVTSQGRNSPLHF
TRBD1 TRBV5-4 CASSRDRSDGYTF
. TRBV19 CASSIETENEAFF
. TRBV28 CASTLRDF
TRBD1 TRBV5-1 CASSLTGALNQPQHF
. TRBV6-6 CASSYNSQETQYF
TRBD1 TRBV28 CASSFSRTGGSEQYF
. TRBV5-1 CASSLARGINSPLHF
. TRBV7-2 CASSLNARGNQPQHF
. TRBV30 CAWGTLRDTQYF
TRBD1 TRBV15 CATSTPGDGTGVHQPQHF
. TRBV7-9 CASSLSRQTGGNTIYF
TRBD1 TRBV9 CASSYRTGTNEKLFF
TRBD1 TRBV28 CATLGTGTKNEQFF
TRBD1 TRBV19 CASSRTTGLKGYGYTF
. TRBV28 CASSPPREEPQHF
TRBD1 TRBV15 CATSIPQGGNEKLFF
TRBD1 TRBV6-6 CASSEQGQSPLHF
. TRBV2 CASSETVYSNQPQHF
. TRBV7-3 CASSLGLGPNYGYTF
TRBD1 TRBV19 CASTPDRAGTEAFF
. TRBV5-1 CASSLAGFGETQYF
. TRBV9 CASSLEAVSYNEQFF
. TRBV9 CASSVSGQNSPLHF
TRBD1 TRBV7-2 CATREGARGNTIYF
TRBD2 TRBV19 CASSIAGTSGGAYEQYF
. TRBV6-1 CASTRVKNTEAFF
. TRBV4-3 CASSSGRNTDTQYF
. TRBV7-2 CASSTKQGLPLHF
. TRBV5-6 CASSPGGSSYNSPLHF
. TRBV11-2 CASSRPAGSTDTQYF
. TRBV9 CASSQAGRDEQYF
. TRBV5-4 CASSLEGMGEKLFF
TRBD1 TRBV5-4 CASSLDRGATEAFF
. TRBV10-3 CAIPAEAGANVLTF
TRBD2 TRBV30 CAWRPLGTSGGSSTDTQYF
. TRBV2 CASRQVYGYTF
TRBD2 TRBV5-6 CASSFQLAGGSYNEQFF
. TRBV6-1 CASSVRKNTEAFF
. TRBV7-6 CASSLGSAGSTEAFF
TRBD1 TRBV7-9 CASTTTGLYGYTF
TRBD1 TRBV19 CASRPGQGVGEQYF
TRBD2 TRBV7-6 CASSLRLAGSEQFF
. TRBV19 CASSIHDSSYEQYF
. TRBV7-2 CASSSTATGELFF
. TRBV14 CASSQDWRGGQYF
. TRBV11-1 CASSLISVFSDTQYF
. TRBV19 CASSIDRASSFGYTF
TRBD2 TRBV9 CASSVAGVGTDTQYF